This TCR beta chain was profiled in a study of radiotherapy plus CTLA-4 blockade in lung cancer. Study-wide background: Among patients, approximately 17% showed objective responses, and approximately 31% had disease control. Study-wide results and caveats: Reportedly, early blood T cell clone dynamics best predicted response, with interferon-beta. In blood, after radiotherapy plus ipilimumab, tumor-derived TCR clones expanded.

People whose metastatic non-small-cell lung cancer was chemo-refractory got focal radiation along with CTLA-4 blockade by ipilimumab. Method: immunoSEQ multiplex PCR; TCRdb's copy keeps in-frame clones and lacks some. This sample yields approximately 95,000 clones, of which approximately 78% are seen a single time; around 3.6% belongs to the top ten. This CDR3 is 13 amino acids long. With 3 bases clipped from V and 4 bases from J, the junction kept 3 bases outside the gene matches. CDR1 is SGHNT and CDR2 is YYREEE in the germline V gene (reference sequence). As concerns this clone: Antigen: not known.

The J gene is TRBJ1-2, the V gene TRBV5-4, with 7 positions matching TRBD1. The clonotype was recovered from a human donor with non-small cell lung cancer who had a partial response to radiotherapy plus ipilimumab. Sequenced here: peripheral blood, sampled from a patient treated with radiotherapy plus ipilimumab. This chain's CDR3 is CASSSGQAYGYTF. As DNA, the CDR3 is TGTGCCAGCAGCTCTGGACAGGCCTATGGCTACACCTTC.